This is a list of T cell receptor beta chains from one sample in a study of PD-L1 blockade in urothelial cancer. Profiling relied on immunoSEQ multiplex PCR, and the TCRdb table lists in-frame clones only, not all of them. The profile shows roughly 39,000 clones, about 89% of them singletons. The material sequenced was PBMCs, taken around atezolizumab (anti-PD-L1) treatment. These receptors were obtained from a woman aged 55-69 years with urothelial cancer. The CDR3 runs from the conserved cysteine through the conserved F or W. The D gene is left open where the match is weak. Clone size, where shown, is once, few, many, or a class for clones that have expanded.

v_call	d_call	clone_size	j_call	cdr3_aa	cdr3_nt
TRBV27	TRBD2	-	TRBJ2-7	CASSSSFLAGEREQYF	TGTGCCAGCAGCTCGTCCTTTTTAGCGGGAGAACGCGAGCAGTACTTC
TRBV5-4	-	-	TRBJ2-2	CASSLGAGESTGELFF	TGTGCCAGCAGCTTGGGGGCAGGGGAATCTACCGGGGAGCTGTTTTTT
TRBV7-3	TRBD2	few	TRBJ2-1	CASSLSASGIGEQFF	TGTGCCAGCAGCTTGTCGGCTAGCGGGATAGGTGAGCAGTTCTTC
TRBV10-3	-	-	TRBJ1-5	CAISDWQGNQPQHF	TGTGCCATCAGTGACTGGCAGGGGAATCAGCCCCAGCATTTT
TRBV10-2	TRBD2	-	TRBJ2-1	CATSTSFNEQFF	TGCGCCACCTCGACTAGCTTCAATGAGCAGTTCTTC
TRBV19	-	-	TRBJ2-1	CASSVYRGNEQFF	TGTGCCAGTAGTGTTTATAGGGGCAATGAGCAGTTCTTC
TRBV28	-	-	TRBJ2-3	CASRPDPGTTSTDTQYF	TGTGCCAGCAGGCCCGATCCCGGGACAACTAGCACAGATACGCAGTATTTT
TRBV27	-	-	TRBJ2-1	CASSLSPGGHNEQFF	TGTGCCAGCAGTTTATCTCCTGGCGGTCACAATGAGCAGTTCTTC
TRBV11-2	-	-	TRBJ1-3	CASSELDSFSGNTIYF	TGTGCCAGCAGCGAGTTAGATTCCTTCTCTGGAAACACCATATATTTT
TRBV7-7	TRBD2	-	TRBJ2-5	CASSLGGRAEETQYF	TGTGCCAGCAGCTTAGGCGGGAGGGCCGAGGAGACCCAGTACTTC
TRBV28	TRBD1	-	TRBJ2-2	CASSYRGNTGELFF	TGTGCCAGCAGTTACAGGGGGAACACCGGGGAGCTGTTTTTT
TRBV7-6	TRBD2	-	TRBJ2-5	CASSSAGTSPQETQYF	TGTGCCAGCAGCTCCGCCGGGACTAGCCCTCAAGAGACCCAGTACTTC
TRBV29-1	-	-	TRBJ2-7	CSVADRDTFYEQYF	TGCAGCGTTGCTGACCGGGACACTTTCTACGAGCAGTACTTC
TRBV7-9	-	-	TRBJ2-7	CASSLGRTVGYDEQYF	TGTGCCAGCAGCTTAGGGCGCACCGTCGGGTACGACGAGCAGTACTTC
TRBV4-2	-	-	TRBJ2-7	CASSQDRVLLFF	TGTGCCAGCAGCCAAGATCGGGTGCTACTCTTTTTC
TRBV6-5	TRBD2	-	TRBJ2-1	CASSSGGVYNEQFF	TGTGCCAGCAGTAGCGGGGGGGTCTACAATGAGCAGTTCTTC
TRBV19	-	-	TRBJ1-1	CASRLGANTEAFF	TGTGCCAGTAGATTAGGGGCCAACACTGAAGCTTTCTTT
TRBV5-1	-	once	TRBJ2-3	CASSSLAGHFSTDTQYF	TGCGCCAGCAGCTCCTTAGCCGGCCACTTTTCTACAGATACGCAGTATTTT
TRBV7-8	-	-	TRBJ1-1	CASSYGQMNTEAFF	TGTGCCAGCAGCTACGGACAGATGAACACTGAAGCTTTCTTT
TRBV20-1	-	-	TRBJ2-3	CSARDLTSTDF	TGCAGTGCTAGAGATTTGACTAGTACGGATTTT
TRBV5-1	TRBD2	-	TRBJ2-1	CASSLAGGDNEQFF	TGCGCCAGCAGCTTAGCGGGAGGGGACAATGAGCAGTTCTTC
TRBV9	TRBD2	once	TRBJ2-2	CASSAASGRNTGELFF	TGTGCCAGCAGCGCAGCAAGCGGGAGGAACACCGGGGAGCTGTTTTTT
TRBV6-5	-	-	TRBJ2-1	CASGLGGTNEQFF	TGTGCCAGCGGTTTGGGCGGGACTAATGAGCAGTTCTTC
TRBV13	TRBD2	-	TRBJ2-7	CASSSPGDLAGVPYEQYF	TGTGCCAGCAGCTCCCCGGGCGACCTAGCGGGAGTTCCTTACGAGCAGTACTTC
TRBV7-5	-	-	TRBJ2-7	CARSTGTGGSYEQYF	TGTGCCAGAAGCACCGGGACAGGGGGCTCCTACGAGCAGTACTTC
TRBV13	TRBD1	-	TRBJ2-3	CASRDRGHKDTQYF	TGTGCCAGCAGAGACAGGGGCCACAAGGATACGCAGTATTTT
TRBV5-1	TRBD1	-	TRBJ1-1	CASSWTGQNTEAFF	TGCGCCAGCAGCTGGACAGGGCAGAACACTGAAGCTTTCTTT
TRBV5-6	TRBD2	-	TRBJ2-1	CASSLNAVLAGNEQFF	TGTGCCAGCAGCTTGAACGCTGTCCTAGCGGGAAATGAGCAGTTCTTC
TRBV9	TRBD1	-	TRBJ2-3	CASSVADRGTDTQYF	TGTGCCAGCAGCGTAGCCGACAGGGGCACAGATACGCAGTATTTT
TRBV7-9	-	-	TRBJ1-3	CASSQAGPGPGNTIYF	TGTGCCAGCAGCCAAGCCGGTCCAGGGCCTGGAAACACCATATATTTT
TRBV11-2	TRBD2	-	TRBJ2-2	CASSLRAVAGVGSTGELFF	TGTGCCAGCAGCTTGAGGGCGGTAGCGGGAGTTGGAAGCACCGGGGAGCTGTTTTTT
TRBV5-6	TRBD1	-	TRBJ2-5	CASSRDRTGFRETQYF	TGTGCCAGCAGCCGCGATCGGACAGGGTTTCGAGAGACCCAGTACTTC
TRBV28	TRBD2	-	TRBJ2-7	CLTSGISEQYF	TGCTTGACTAGCGGGATTAGCGAGCAGTACTTC
TRBV5-5	TRBD1	-	TRBJ2-7	CASSSGTGDYEQYF	TGTGCCAGCAGCTCGGGGACAGGGGATTACGAGCAGTACTTC
TRBV19	TRBD1	-	TRBJ2-7	CASKQGAGEQYF	TGTGCCAGTAAGCAGGGGGCTGGCGAGCAGTACTTC
TRBV9	TRBD1	-	TRBJ2-5	CASSVTGVTQETQYF	TGTGCCAGCAGCGTAACAGGGGTTACCCAAGAGACCCAGTACTTC
TRBV11-1	TRBD2	once	TRBJ2-1	CASSSGLAKNNEQFF	TGTGCCAGCAGCTCCGGACTAGCGAAAAACAATGAGCAGTTCTTC
TRBV28	-	-	TRBJ1-5	CASSSGVRGRNQPQHF	TGTGCCAGCAGTTCCGGTGTTCGGGGGAGAAATCAGCCCCAGCATTTT
TRBV14	TRBD2	-	TRBJ2-7	CASSQGRLAGEQYF	TGTGCCAGCAGCCAAGGGCGACTAGCGGGCGAGCAGTACTTC
TRBV7-2	TRBD1	-	TRBJ1-3	CASSRTGGEGNTIYF	TGTGCCAGCAGCAGGACAGGGGGCGAGGGAAACACCATATATTTT
TRBV5-1	-	-	TRBJ2-1	CASSEEQGLLFSYNEQFF	TGCGCCAGCAGCGAGGAACAGGGCCTCCTTTTCTCCTACAATGAGCAGTTCTTC
TRBV4-3	TRBD1	-	TRBJ2-7	CASSQGQGTSYEQYF	TGCGCCAGCAGCCAAGGACAGGGGACCTCCTACGAGCAGTACTTC
TRBV5-1	-	-	TRBJ2-7	CASRVGGTGVAEQYF	TGCGCCAGCAGGGTAGGCGGGACGGGGGTAGCCGAGCAGTACTTC
TRBV2	TRBD2	-	TRBJ2-5	CASDKGLAYETQYF	TGTGCCAGCGACAAAGGACTAGCCTACGAGACCCAGTACTTC
TRBV19	TRBD2	-	TRBJ2-2	CASSSQREGPPGELFF	TGTGCCAGTAGTTCCCAGCGGGAGGGCCCTCCCGGGGAGCTGTTTTTT
TRBV10-3	-	-	TRBJ2-2	CAIARQPNTGELFF	TGTGCCATCGCGCGTCAACCGAACACCGGGGAGCTGTTTTTT
TRBV7-9	TRBD1	-	TRBJ2-1	CASSLPETGANEQFF	TGTGCCAGCAGCTTACCGGAAACAGGGGCTAATGAGCAGTTCTTC
TRBV28	TRBD2	-	TRBJ2-1	CASSWGAGTSGSSYNEQFF	TGTGCCAGCAGTTGGGGGGCGGGGACTAGCGGGAGCTCCTACAATGAGCAGTTCTTC
TRBV2	TRBD1	-	TRBJ2-1	CASSEAQGDRGSSYNEQFF	TGTGCCAGCAGTGAAGCGCAGGGGGACAGGGGGAGCTCCTACAATGAGCAGTTCTTC
TRBV5-5	-	-	TRBJ2-7	CASSPTEYEQYF	TGTGCCAGCAGCCCGACAGAGTACGAGCAGTACTTC
TRBV15	-	-	TRBJ2-3	CATSRSQRGDTQYF	TGTGCCACCAGCAGAAGCCAGCGCGGAGATACGCAGTATTTT
TRBV4-3	TRBD1	-	TRBJ1-4	CASSPQGQGGEKLFF	TGCGCCAGCAGCCCACAAGGACAGGGAGGCGAAAAACTGTTTTTT
TRBV7-8	TRBD2	-	TRBJ2-5	CASSSAPHRREGEETQYF	TGTGCCAGCAGCTCCGCCCCCCATCGGCGGGAGGGGGAGGAGACCCAGTACTTC
TRBV18	TRBD2	-	TRBJ2-7	CASSDWTSGSGEQYF	TGTGCCAGCTCAGACTGGACTAGCGGGAGTGGCGAGCAGTACTTC
TRBV28	TRBD1	once	TRBJ2-7	CASTPWGTGDHEQYF	TGTGCCAGCACCCCTTGGGGAACAGGGGACCACGAGCAGTACTTC
TRBV7-8	TRBD1	-	TRBJ1-2	CASSLVGQGARGYTF	TGTGCCAGCAGCTTAGTGGGACAGGGGGCGCGGGGCTACACCTTC
TRBV6-5	TRBD1	-	TRBJ2-5	CASSWTGERETQYF	TGTGCCAGCAGTTGGACAGGGGAAAGGGAGACCCAGTACTTC
TRBV7-9	TRBD1	-	TRBJ2-7	CASSKGQGPYEQYF	TGTGCCAGCAGCAAGGGACAGGGACCCTACGAGCAGTACTTC
TRBV10-3	-	-	TRBJ2-7	CAISGGYEQYF	TGTGCCATCAGTGGCGGCTACGAGCAGTACTTC